This T cell receptor beta chain came from a study of monozygotic twins with inflammatory bowel disease. General study results and limits: Researchers report that IBD patients shared fewer clonotypes with others than healthy twins, especially amid disease activity.

Concerning this clonotype itself: The antigen remains unidentified.

The UMIs contained a 6-nucleotide sample barcode. They were added by template switching during cDNA synthesis. With the 5' RACE reads reprocessed, TCRdb shows one record per CDR3 protein and no DNA. Here the sample table reports about 330,000 distinct CDR3 sequences. The CDR3 spans 13 residues. Per the germline V gene, CDR1 is SGHDT and CDR2 is YYEEEE. The J gene is TRBJ1-4, the V gene TRBV5-6; lacking DNA, the TRBD1 call made by TCRdb goes unchecked. The sequence derives from a human donor with ulcerative colitis or Crohn's disease, or a healthy co-twin of an affected twin (not recorded which). Sequencing used blood. The CDR3: CASSRGQSEKLFF.